A selection of T cell receptor beta chains follows, all from one sample in a study of blood T cells in healthy people across ages. TCRdb used MiXCR to reprocess the 5' RACE reads, holding one entry per CDR3 protein. This sample has fewer than 2,000,000 distinct CDR3 sequences, with roughly 32% found just once. The sample taken for sequencing was blood. All receptors come from a woman aged 25-40 years in good health. The CDR3 runs from the conserved cysteine through the conserved F or W. The order of the fields is V gene, D gene, J gene, clone size, CDR3 DNA, CDR3 protein. D genes are given only for firm matches. Size tells how often a clone was seen (once, few, many) or the class of an expanded clone, and some rows leave it out.

V: TRBV28
D: TRBD2
J: TRBJ2-1
size: few
DNA: TGTGCCAGCAGTTCCTCGGGACTAGCGGGAGCGTACAATGAGCAGTTCTTC
CDR3: CASSSSGLAGAYNEQFF

V: TRBV4-2
D: -
J: TRBJ2-1
size: few
DNA: TGTGCCGGCAGCCAAGAATACCTAGCTAGTCGGTCGAATGAGCAGTTCTTC
CDR3: CAGSQEYLASRSNEQFF

V: TRBV10-2
D: TRBD2
J: TRBJ2-1
size: -
DNA: TGCGCCAGCAGGACTAGCGGGGGGCGGGGGAATGAGCAGTTCTTC
CDR3: CASRTSGGRGNEQFF

V: TRBV20-1
D: -
J: TRBJ2-7
size: once
DNA: TGCAGTGCTAGAGGCCAATCCGCTAACGAGCAGTACTTC
CDR3: CSARGQSANEQYF

V: TRBV3-1
D: -
J: TRBJ2-2
size: once
DNA: TGTGCCAGCAGCCAAGGCCGGAGCTCCACCGGGGAGCTGTTTTTT
CDR3: CASSQGRSSTGELFF

V: TRBV9
D: -
J: TRBJ2-1
size: -
DNA: TGTGCCAGCACCAACACCGGGGTGGACTGGAATGAGCAGTTCTTC
CDR3: CASTNTGVDWNEQFF

V: TRBV5-4
D: TRBD1
J: TRBJ1-5
size: few
DNA: TGTGCCAGCAGCTTTAGACAGGGACTGTTTCAGCCCCAGCATTTT
CDR3: CASSFRQGLFQPQHF

V: TRBV4-1
D: TRBD1
J: TRBJ2-7
size: -
DNA: TGCGCCAGCAGCCGCTCCGGGGGGACAGGGAGGCACGAGCAGTACTTC
CDR3: CASSRSGGTGRHEQYF

V: TRBV10-3
D: TRBD1
J: TRBJ2-6
size: few
DNA: TGTGCCATCAGCTCCGGGACAGGGCCCTCTGGGGCCAACGTCCTGACTTTC
CDR3: CAISSGTGPSGANVLTF

V: TRBV27
D: TRBD1
J: TRBJ2-6
size: few
DNA: TGTGCCAGCAGTCTCCGGGACAGGGGTGGTGGGGCCAACGTCCTGACTTTC
CDR3: CASSLRDRGGGANVLTF

V: TRBV7-9
D: TRBD2
J: TRBJ2-1
size: -
DNA: TGTGCCAGCAGCCACCCGGGCGGGAGAATTGCCAATGAGCAGTTCTTC
CDR3: CASSHPGGRIANEQFF

V: TRBV5-1
D: TRBD2
J: TRBJ2-3
size: -
DNA: TGCGCCAGCAGCTTGGTAGCGGGAGGGCCTAAGCAGTATTTT
CDR3: CASSLVAGGPKQYF

V: TRBV20-1
D: -
J: TRBJ2-7
size: -
DNA: TGCAGTGCTAGAGAGGCGTTCGGGACAAAACTCTCCTACGAGCAGTACTTC
CDR3: CSAREAFGTKLSYEQYF

V: TRBV28
D: -
J: TRBJ2-3
size: few
DNA: TGTGCCAGCAGTTTAGGAGGCAGCGCCACAGATACGCAGTATTTT
CDR3: CASSLGGSATDTQYF

V: TRBV28
D: -
J: TRBJ2-5
size: many
DNA: TGTGCCAGCAGTGGGGCGATCCAAGAGACCCAGTACTTC
CDR3: CASSGAIQETQYF

V: TRBV12-3/TRBV12-4
D: -
J: TRBJ1-5
size: -
DNA: TGTGCCAGCAGTCTGATGGGGTTCGGAAGCAATCAGCCCCAGCATTTT
CDR3: CASSLMGFGSNQPQHF

V: TRBV25-1
D: TRBD2
J: TRBJ2-5
size: -
DNA: TGTGCCAGCAGTGGACAACTAGCGGGACAAGAGACCCAGTACTTC
CDR3: CASSGQLAGQETQYF

V: TRBV9
D: -
J: TRBJ2-3
size: -
DNA: TGTGTCAGCAGCGTAGGCAGCTCAGATACGCAGTATTTT
CDR3: CVSSVGSSDTQYF

V: TRBV7-3
D: TRBD2
J: TRBJ2-7
size: -
DNA: TGTGCCAGCAGCTCCGGACTAGCGGCCCCCTACGGGCAGTACTTC
CDR3: CASSSGLAAPYGQYF

V: TRBV29-1
D: -
J: TRBJ2-6
size: many
DNA: TGCAGCGTTGGAACGTGGGAATCCAGGAACCTGACTTTC
CDR3: CSVGTWESRNLTF

V: TRBV6-5
D: -
J: TRBJ2-5
size: few
DNA: TGTGCCAGCAGGGGTCTCAGGACCCAGTACTTC
CDR3: CASRGLRTQYF

V: TRBV4-1
D: -
J: TRBJ2-7
size: -
DNA: TGCGCCAGCACCCCAGGTGGGGGCGAATTGGTCTACGAGCAGTACTTC
CDR3: CASTPGGGELVYEQYF